The 29 T cell receptor beta chains in this list originate from one sample, sequenced in a study of blood T cell repertoires in COVID-19. Clones were sequenced by immunoSEQ multiplex PCR, and TCRdb holds only the in-frame ones, with some missing. The sample lists roughly 350,000 clones, under 95% seen once, with 2.5% to 4% in the top ten. Sequenced: peripheral blood. These receptors all come from a woman younger than 30 who had recovered from COVID-19.

CDR3 DNA: TGTGCCAGCAGCTTACTGGGGGGTGCTGGAAACACCATATATTTT. Its protein product is CASSLLGGAGNTIYF. The gene calls are TRBV7-2 and TRBJ1-3, with D tentatively TRBD1 (5 bases). Germline V gene sequence: CDR1 SGHTA, CDR2 FQGNSA. Trimming cost V 2 bases and J 2 bases, with 10 bases left between them. The CDR3 runs 15 residues.

The CDR3, as DNA: TGTGCCAGCAGCTCGCGGGACAGAACCTACGAGCAGTACGTC. Protein product: CASSSRDRTYEQYV. The rearrangement links TRBV5-4 to TRBJ2-7; tentative D call: TRBD1 (7 bases). V dropped 3 bases and J dropped 2 bases, with 12 bases sitting between them. The CDR3 contains 14 residues. CDR1 is SGHNT, CDR2 YYREEE, per germline (reference sequence).

The J gene is TRBJ1-4, the V gene TRBV24-1; 7 positions match TRBD1. J gave up 4 bases and V 3 bases, and 4 bases lay outside the gene matches. The CDR3 has 15 amino acids. CDR1 is KGHDR, CDR2 SFDVKD, per germline. CDR3 amino acids: CATSDPRGDNEKLFF. For the CDR3, the DNA is TGTGCCACCAGTGATCCCAGGGGGGATAATGAAAAACTGTTTTTT.

J is TRBJ2-3 and V is TRBV21-1; no check of the table's D call, TRBD1, against the DNA was made. TRBV21-1 is given as a pseudogene. The CDR3 runs 15 residues. CDR3 coding DNA: TGTGCCAGCAGCAACCGGGACAGGGGCACAGATACGCAGTATTTT. This sequence encodes CASSNRDRGTDTQYF.

The chain couples TRBV19 to TRBJ2-2; TRBD1 agrees at 9 bases. Germline assignment: CDR1 LNHDA and CDR2 SQIVND (reference sequence). J lost 5 bases, V lost 5 bases, and 6 bases had no gene match. This CDR3 comprises 15 residues. CDR3 amino acids: CASSAGTGLTGELFF. CDR3 DNA sequence: TGTGCCAGTAGTGCCGGGACAGGGCTAACCGGGGAGCTGTTTTTT.

This chain uses TRBV10-2 with TRBJ2-1; 7 nucleotides line up with TRBD2. The length of the CDR3 is 12 residues. The germline V gene encodes CDR1 WSHSY and CDR2 SAAADI. The trim removed 2 bases at V and 9 bases at J, leaving 1 base unmatched. As DNA, the CDR3 is TGCGCCAGCAGTGAGGCGGGAGCTGAGCAGTTCTTC. Amino acid sequence: CASSEAGAEQFF.

The chain has TRBV7-2 and TRBJ2-3, with 12 nucleotides matching TRBD2. CDR1 and CDR2 (germline): SGHTA, FQGNSA. V lost 2 bases to trimming and J lost 6 bases; unmatched junction nucleotides: 6. CDR3 length: 16 amino acids. The CDR3 protein is CASSLLAGGARDTQYF. CDR3 coding DNA: TGTGCCAGCAGCTTACTAGCGGGAGGGGCTAGGGATACGCAGTATTTT.

The chain joins TRBV3-1 (or the pseudogene TRBV3-2) to TRBJ2-5, with 9 positions matching TRBD2. Per germline, CDR1 LGHDT and CDR2 YNNKEL (reference sequence). This CDR3 contains 15 residues. The J segment lost 5 bases and the V segment lost 0 bases, leaving 4 bases of the junction unmatched. CDR3 protein: CASSQEAGGLETQYF. The CDR3, as DNA: TGTGCCAGCAGCCAAGAGGCGGGAGGGTTGGAGACCCAGTACTTC.

The gene calls are TRBV4-3 and TRBJ1-3; tentatively, D is TRBD1 (5 bases). CDR1 and CDR2 (germline): LGHNA, YSLEER. The V and J ends lost 1 base and 4 bases respectively, with 17 bases between them. The length of the CDR3 is 17 residues. CDR3 residues: CASSQGGSGMRGNTIYF. The CDR3 bases are TGCGCCAGCAGCCAAGGGGGCTCAGGGATGCGGGGAAACACCATATATTTT.

The V call is TRBV10-3, the J call TRBJ2-2; 13 nucleotides line up with TRBD2. The ends lost 4 bases at V and 5 bases at J; junction bases unmatched: 4. The CDR3 is made up of 16 amino acids. Per the germline V gene, CDR1 is ENHRY and CDR2 is SYGVKD. The CDR3 is CAISGTSGRGTGELFF. The CDR3 coding sequence is TGTGCCATCAGTGGGACTAGCGGGAGAGGAACCGGGGAGCTGTTTTTT.

This clone showed up just once. The V and J genes are TRBV30 and TRBJ1-1, with D hard to call. V lost 2 bases to trimming and J lost 3 bases, with 7 bases between them. The germline gives CDR1 GTSNPN, CDR2 SVGIG (reference sequence). The CDR3 has 12 residues. The CDR3 DNA follows: TGTGCCTGGAGTCGACAATACACTGAAGCTTTCTTT. Translation: CAWSRQYTEAFF.

This clone was found once. The CDR3 DNA sequence: TGTGCCAGCAGTTACTGGACTAGCGGGTTCTACAATGAGCAGTTCTTC. Translating it yields CASSYWTSGFYNEQFF. This chain connects TRBV6-2 or TRBV6-3 to TRBJ2-1; 11 bases align to TRBD2. The CDR3 length is 16 residues. After removal of 1 base from V and 3 bases from J, the junction contained 2 bases not matched to a gene. Germline-derived CDR1 and CDR2 are MNHEY and SVGEGT.

V gene TRBV21-1 combines with J gene TRBJ2-1; TRBD2, the D gene given by the table, was not confirmed from the DNA. TRBV21-1 is deemed a pseudogene. The length of the CDR3 is 15 residues. The CDR3 sequence is CASSRTSGSYNEQFF. Written as DNA, the CDR3 is TGTGCCAGCAGCAGGACTAGCGGCTCCTACAATGAGCAGTTCTTC.

The chain recombines TRBV15 with TRBJ1-1; no firm D call. The V gene lost 0 bases and the J gene lost 4 bases, with 9 bases spanning the gap. Germline CDR1 and CDR2: LNHNV and YYDKDF (reference sequence). The CDR3 consists of 14 residues. The CDR3 protein is CATSRDVAVTEAFF. DNA of the CDR3: TGTGCCACCAGCAGAGATGTGGCAGTCACTGAAGCTTTCTTT.

The genes are TRBV4-3 and TRBJ1-3; TRBD1 matches at 8 bases. V lost 0 bases and J lost 3; bases outside the gene matches: 4. In germline, CDR1 is LGHNA, CDR2 YSLEER. The CDR3 consists of 16 residues. CDR3: CASSQDWTGSGNTIYF. DNA for the CDR3: TGCGCCAGCAGCCAAGATTGGACAGGGAGTGGAAACACCATATATTTT.

J is TRBJ2-1 and V is TRBV21-1; no check of the table's D call, TRBD2, against the DNA was made. TRBV21-1 is a recognized pseudogene. The CDR3 loop spans 17 amino acids. The CDR3 spells CASSKAHRGGLSNEQFF. The CDR3 nucleotides read TGTGCCAGCAGCAAAGCGCATAGGGGGGGGCTAAGCAATGAGCAGTTCTTC.

J is TRBJ2-4 and V is TRBV6-5; 11 nucleotides agree with TRBD2. The CDR3 is 14 residues long. V trimming: 8 bases; J trimming: 9 bases; junction bases outside the gene matches: 9. Germline loops: CDR1 MNHEY, CDR2 SVGAGI. This chain's CDR3 is CASGVTSGSAIQYF. CDR3 in DNA: TGTGCCAGCGGGGTCACTAGCGGGAGTGCCATTCAGTACTTC.

DNA of the CDR3: TGTGCCAGTAGTATAACGGGGACAAACCAAGAGACCCAGTACTTC. Translation gives CASSITGTNQETQYF. The rearrangement joins TRBV19 to TRBJ2-5; D is perhaps TRBD1 (6 bases). Trimming removed 2 bases from V and 0 bases from J, with 10 bases in between. There are 15 residues in the CDR3. Germline values: CDR1 LNHDA, CDR2 SQIVND (reference sequence).

This sequence joins TRBV10-3 and TRBJ2-1; TRBD2 matches 9 bases. With V trimmed by 5 bases and J by 6 bases, 8 bases remained unmatched. This CDR3 is built from 15 residues. Germline V lookup: CDR1 ENHRY, CDR2 SYGVKD. The CDR3 DNA sequence: TGTGCCATCAGTCCCGACTTAGCGGGAGCCAATGAGCAGTTCTTC. This gives the protein CAISPDLAGANEQFF.

The chain employs TRBV4-1 and TRBJ2-1; TRBD2 agrees at 10 bases. Germline CDR1 MGHRA, CDR2 YSYEKL. This CDR3 is 16 amino acids long. J was trimmed by 4 bases and V by 3 bases; bases with no gene match: 6. In nucleotides, the CDR3 is TGCGCCAGCAGCCATGGACTAGCGGCGCTTTACAATGAGCAGTTCTTC. It is translated as CASSHGLAALYNEQFF.

The rearrangement uses TRBV19 and TRBJ2-4; possibly TRBD1 for D (6 bases). Germline CDR1 and CDR2: LNHDA and SQIVND (reference sequence). The V end lost 7 bases, the J end lost 0 bases, and 19 bases lay between the germline ends. There are 17 residues in the CDR3. CDR3 DNA: TGTGCCAGTACTCCGACACAGGGTTGGATAGCCAAAAACATTCAGTACTTC. It yields the protein CASTPTQGWIAKNIQYF. Full variable domain (outside the CDR3, taken from reference TRBV19 and TRBJ2-4): DGGITQSPKYLFRKEGQNVTLSCEQNLNHDAMYWYRQDPGQGLRLIYYSQIVNDFQKGDIAEGYSVSREKKESFPLTVTSAQKNPTAFYLCASTPTQGWIAKNIQYFGAGTRLSVL.

The genes are TRBV28 and TRBJ1-2, with TRBD1 matching 7 bases. CDR3 length: 13 residues. The V segment lost 6 bases and the J segment 3 bases; nucleotides outside the gene matches: 4. Germline V gene lookup returns CDR1 MDHEN and CDR2 SYDVKM. This CDR3 is CASRPGTDYGYTF. The CDR3 bases are TGTGCCAGCAGACCCGGGACAGACTATGGCTACACCTTC.

This chain joins TRBV4-3 and TRBJ2-1, with TRBD2 identical over 11 bases. The V gene end was trimmed by 1 base and the J gene end by 4 bases; junction bases not matched to a gene: 6. Germline CDR1 LGHNA, CDR2 YSLEER. The CDR3 is made up of 17 amino acids. CDR3 sequence (DNA): TGCGCCAGCAGCCAAGGACTAGCGGGATCTGGGTACAATGAGCAGTTCTTC. This translates into CASSQGLAGSGYNEQFF.

The gene calls are TRBV5-1 and TRBJ2-2, with 7 bases identical to TRBD1. The CDR3 contains 13 residues. Germline V CDR1 and CDR2: SGHRS, YFSETQ. The V and J ends lost 7 bases and 4 bases, in that order; junction bases with no gene match: 4. The DNA of the CDR3 is TGCGCCAGCGAGACAGGGCTCACCGGGGAGCTGTTTTTT. Its translation is CASETGLTGELFF. The full variable domain, in which reference TRBV5-1 and TRBJ2-2 provide the parts outside the CDR3, is KAGVTQTPRYLIKTRGQQVTLSCSPISGHRSVSWYQQTPGQGLQFLFEYFSETQRNKGNFPGRFSGRQFSNSRSEMNVSTLELGDSALYLCASETGLTGELFFGEGSRLTVL.

The V call is TRBV5-1, the J call TRBJ1-1, with D possibly TRBD1 on 5 matching bases. The CDR3 has 14 residues. Trimming took off 0 bases at V and 3 bases at J, with 9 bases between the two ends. CDR1 is SGHRS and CDR2 is YFSETQ in the germline V gene. CDR3 amino acids: CASSLAGKDTEAFF. The CDR3 DNA is TGCGCCAGCAGCTTGGCAGGGAAGGACACTGAAGCTTTCTTT.

The V call is TRBV11-2, the J call TRBJ2-2; TRBD2 aligns across 14 bases. CDR1 and CDR2 from the germline V gene are SGHAT and FQNNGV. The length of the CDR3 is 17 residues. J gave up 6 bases and V 4 bases, and 7 bases lay outside the gene matches. The CDR3 region is CASSSGLAGGRAGELFF. The CDR3 DNA reads TGTGCCAGCAGCTCCGGACTAGCGGGAGGTCGGGCCGGGGAGCTGTTTTTT.

This sequence joins TRBV21-1 and TRBJ2-3; whether TRBD2, the table's D call, matches the DNA was not checked. TRBV21-1 is noted as a pseudogene. The CDR3 contains 14 residues. The DNA for the CDR3 is TGTGCCAGCAGCAAGGAGGGTGGGACAGATACGCAGTATTTT. As protein: CASSKEGGTDTQYF.

The chain links TRBV7-2 to TRBJ2-3, with 9 bases matching TRBD1. The germline V gene encodes CDR1 SGHTA and CDR2 FQGNSA. V lost 5 bases, J lost 4 bases, and 4 bases stayed unmatched. The CDR3 has 14 amino acids. This CDR3 reads CASSRDRASDTQYF. CDR3 nucleotides: TGTGCCAGCAGCCGGGACAGGGCTTCAGATACGCAGTATTTT. The full variable domain, with the rest looked up from reference TRBV7-2 and TRBJ2-3, is GAGVSQSPSNKVTEKGKDVELRCDPISGHTALYWYRQSLGQGLEFLIYFQGNSAPDKSGLPSDRFSAERTGGSVSTLTIQRTQQEDSAVYLCASSRDRASDTQYFGPGTRLTVL.

This rearrangement joins TRBV9 to TRBJ1-1, with TRBD1 matching over 7 bases. With 0 bases clipped from V and 0 bases from J, the junction kept 5 bases outside the gene matches. Per the germline V gene, CDR1 is SGDLS and CDR2 is YYNGEE. The CDR3 is 16 amino acids. The CDR3 bases are TGTGCCAGCAGCGTAGTGGGACAGACCATGAACACTGAAGCTTTCTTT. Its protein is CASSVVGQTMNTEAFF.